This TCR beta chain stems from a study of T cell responses to AZD1222 COVID-19 vaccine. Findings and caveats of the study: Unmutated variant regions reportedly attract nearly half of all spike-specific TCRs.

Remarks on this clone: What it recognizes is unknown.

The CDR3 has 13 amino acids. The germline CDR1 and CDR2 sequences are SNHLY and FYNNEI. Trimming took off 7 bases at V and 0 bases at J, with 9 bases between the two ends. Generated by immunoSEQ multiplex PCR, the TCRdb table keeps only in-frame clones and is missing some. Of 45,000 to 55,000 clones detected, under 90% appear once; the ten largest clones hold approximately 10%. This material consisted of peripheral blood, taken on day 0 of AZD1222 vaccination. V usage is TRBV2 and J usage is TRBJ2-5; the D gene is possibly TRBD1 (6 bases). The sequence came from an adult in good health. DNA for the CDR3: TGTGCCAGCACCACAGGGAACCAAGAGACCCAGTACTTC. Translating gives CASTTGNQETQYF.